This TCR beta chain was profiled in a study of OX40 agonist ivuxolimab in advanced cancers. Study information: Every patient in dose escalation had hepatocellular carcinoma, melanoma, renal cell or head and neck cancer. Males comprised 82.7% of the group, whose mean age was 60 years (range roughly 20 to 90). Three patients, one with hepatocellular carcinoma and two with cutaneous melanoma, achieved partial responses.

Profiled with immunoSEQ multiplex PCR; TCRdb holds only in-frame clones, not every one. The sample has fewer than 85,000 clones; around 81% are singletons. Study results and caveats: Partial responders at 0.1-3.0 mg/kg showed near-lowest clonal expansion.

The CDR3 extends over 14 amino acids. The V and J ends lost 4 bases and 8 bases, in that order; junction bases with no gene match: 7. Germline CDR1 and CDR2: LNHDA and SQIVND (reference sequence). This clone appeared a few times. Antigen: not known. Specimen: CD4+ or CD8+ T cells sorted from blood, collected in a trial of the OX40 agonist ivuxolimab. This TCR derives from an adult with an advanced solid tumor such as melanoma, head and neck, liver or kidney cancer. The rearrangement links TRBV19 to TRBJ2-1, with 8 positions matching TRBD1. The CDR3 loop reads CASSNQGARHEQFF. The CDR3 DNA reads TGTGCCAGTAGTAACCAGGGGGCGCGCCATGAGCAGTTCTTC.